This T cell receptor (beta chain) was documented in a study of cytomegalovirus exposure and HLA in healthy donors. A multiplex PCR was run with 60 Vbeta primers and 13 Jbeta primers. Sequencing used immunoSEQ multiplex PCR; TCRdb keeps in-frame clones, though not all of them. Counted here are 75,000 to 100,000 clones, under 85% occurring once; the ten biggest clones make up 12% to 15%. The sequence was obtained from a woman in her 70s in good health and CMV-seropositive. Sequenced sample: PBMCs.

This chain's CDR3 is CASSRPGTTEETQYF. CDR3 coding DNA: TGTGCCAGCAGCAGACCCGGGACTACTGAAGAGACCCAGTACTTC. V usage is TRBV28 and J usage is TRBJ2-5, with 7 bases lining up with TRBD2. Germline V lookup: CDR1 MDHEN, CDR2 SYDVKM. This CDR3 has 15 residues. The V and J ends lost 6 bases and 3 bases, in that order; junction bases with no gene match: 10.